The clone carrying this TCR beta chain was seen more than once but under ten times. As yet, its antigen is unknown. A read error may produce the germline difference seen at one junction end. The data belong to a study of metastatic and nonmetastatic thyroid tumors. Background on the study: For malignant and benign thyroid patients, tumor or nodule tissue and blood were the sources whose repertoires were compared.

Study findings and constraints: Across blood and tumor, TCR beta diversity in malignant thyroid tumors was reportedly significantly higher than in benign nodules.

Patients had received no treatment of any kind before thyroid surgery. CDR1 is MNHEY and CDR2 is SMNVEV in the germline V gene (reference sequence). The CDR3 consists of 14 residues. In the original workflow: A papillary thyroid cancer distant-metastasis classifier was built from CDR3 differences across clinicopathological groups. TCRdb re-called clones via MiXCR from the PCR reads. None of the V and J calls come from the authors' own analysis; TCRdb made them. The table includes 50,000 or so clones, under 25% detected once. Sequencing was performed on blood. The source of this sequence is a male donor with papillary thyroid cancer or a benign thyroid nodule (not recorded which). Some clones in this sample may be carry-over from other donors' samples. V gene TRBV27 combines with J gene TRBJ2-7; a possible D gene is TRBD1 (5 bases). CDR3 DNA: TGTGCCGGCAGCCAAACCTTGACAGTCTACGAGCAGTACTTC. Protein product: CAGSQTLTVYEQYF.